The clone carrying this T cell receptor (beta chain) was found a few times. With the library built for alpha chains, this beta chain is off target and its frequency is not meaningful. This sample was included in a study of spatial heterogeneity in lung cancer. Turning to the study itself: The study consistently detected more beta-chain than alpha-chain sequences.

Each molecule of TCR cDNA was tagged with one unique molecular identifier. TCRdb re-called the 5' RACE reads with MiXCR, one entry per CDR3 protein. The sample holds a few thousand distinct CDR3 sequences; roughly 35% are singletons and the top ten take roughly 40%. Time point defined: sample taken at primary tumor resection. Material for sequencing was whole RNA from tumor, nontumor lung or frozen PBMC, left unsorted. The germline gives CDR1 MDHEN, CDR2 SYDVKM. The CDR3 spans 12 residues. V gave up 4 bases and J gave up 5 bases, with 9 bases separating them. The receptor comes from a male donor with early-stage non-small cell lung cancer. This sequence joins TRBV28 and TRBJ2-7; D possibly corresponds to TRBD1 (6 bases). Specimen: PBMCs, collected at surgery. The CDR3 region is CASSSGVHEQYF. The DNA of the CDR3 is TGTGCCAGCAGTTCAGGGGTCCACGAGCAGTACTTC. The full variable domain, its missing parts supplied by reference TRBV28 and TRBJ2-7, is DVKVTQSSRYLVKRTGEKVFLECVQDMDHENMFWYRQDPGLGLRLIYFSYDVKMKEKGDIPEGYSVSREKKERFSLILESASTNQTSMYLCASSSGVHEQYFGPGTRLTVT.